The T cell receptor (beta chain) under discussion was sequenced for a study of a mutant IDH1 vaccine in newly diagnosed glioma. Whole-study context: Eight vaccinations went to patients in weeks 1, 3, 5, 7, 11, 15, 19, 23. An approximately 62% male, approximately 38% female split and a mean age of 40.4 years characterized treated patients. Study-level findings and limits: The occurrence of vaccine-induced immune responses was seen in 90% to 95% of patients. It seemed that pseudoprogression was not linked to changes in the top peripheral T cell clonotypes.

V gave up 2 bases and J gave up 4 bases, with 14 bases separating them. The CDR3 has 15 residues. Germline V gives CDR1 SQVTM, CDR2 ANQGSEA. Noted time point: week 5, during vaccination. Doses comprised 300 ug of mutant IDH1 20-mer peptide each, plus topical imiquimod. The repertoire was sequenced with immunoSEQ multiplex PCR; TCRdb's copy has only in-frame clones and lacks some. Of around 40,000 clones listed, 70% to 90% were seen once; the top ten hold approximately 1.5%. In the case of this clone: The antigen is undetermined.

This clonotype originated in a man in his forties with glioma. Sequencing was performed on PBMCs, taken from a glioma patient whose treatment included an IDH1 peptide vaccine. The chain employs TRBV29-1 and TRBJ1-4, with a weak D call TRBD1 (5 bases). The CDR3 protein is CSVERWDLVNEKLFF. CDR3 coding DNA: TGCAGCGTTGAACGGTGGGACCTAGTTAATGAAAAACTGTTTTTT.